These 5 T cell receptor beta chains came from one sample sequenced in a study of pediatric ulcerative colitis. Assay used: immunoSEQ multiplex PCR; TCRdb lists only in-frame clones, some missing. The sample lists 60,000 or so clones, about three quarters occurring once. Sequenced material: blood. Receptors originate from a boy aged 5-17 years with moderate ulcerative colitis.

CDR3 DNA: TGTGCCAGCTCACCCCTGGGACAGGGGGACGGCTACACCTTC. Its protein is CASSPLGQGDGYTF. The chain employs TRBV18 and TRBJ1-2; 11 bases fit TRBD1. CDR3 size: 14 residues. CDR1 KGHSH and CDR2 LQKENI come from the germline V gene. V shed 3 bases, J shed 8 bases, and the junction held 5 bases outside the gene matches.

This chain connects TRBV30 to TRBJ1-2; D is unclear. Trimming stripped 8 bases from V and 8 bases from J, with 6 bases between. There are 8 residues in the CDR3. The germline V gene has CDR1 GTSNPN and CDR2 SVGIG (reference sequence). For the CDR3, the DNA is TGTGCCCTAGGCGGCTACACCTTC. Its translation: CALGGYTF.

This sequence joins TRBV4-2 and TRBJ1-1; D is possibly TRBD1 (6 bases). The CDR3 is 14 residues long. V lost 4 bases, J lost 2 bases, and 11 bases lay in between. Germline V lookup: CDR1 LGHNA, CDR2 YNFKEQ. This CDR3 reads CASSLQGTNTEAFF. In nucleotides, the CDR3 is TGTGCCAGCAGCCTACAGGGCACAAACACTGAAGCTTTCTTT.

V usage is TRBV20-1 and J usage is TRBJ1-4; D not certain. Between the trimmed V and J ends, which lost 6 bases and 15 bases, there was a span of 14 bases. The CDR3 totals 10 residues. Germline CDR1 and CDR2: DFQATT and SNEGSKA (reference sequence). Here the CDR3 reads CSAETVSLFF. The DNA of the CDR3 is TGCAGTGCGGAAACAGTATCATTGTTTTTT.

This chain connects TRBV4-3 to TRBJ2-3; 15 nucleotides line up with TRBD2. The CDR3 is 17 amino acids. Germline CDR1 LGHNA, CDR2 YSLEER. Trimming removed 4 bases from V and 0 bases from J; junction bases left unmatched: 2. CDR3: CASSLGTSGRSTDTQYF. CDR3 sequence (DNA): TGCGCCAGCAGCCTAGGGACTAGCGGGAGGAGCACAGATACGCAGTATTTT.